The 10 T cell receptor beta chains reported below all come from one sample, sequenced in a study of blood T cells in healthy people across ages. Sample-barcoded 5' priming and a J-beta primer mix drove a second PCR of roughly 6 to 12 cycles. TCRdb ran MiXCR on the 5' RACE reads and lists one entry per CDR3 protein. The repertoire holds about 1.8 million distinct CDR3 sequences, with less than 50% as singletons. The sequencing input was blood. Receptor source: a middle-aged woman in good health.

In this sample, this clonotype turned up a few times. The genes are TRBV24-1 and TRBJ2-1, with D perhaps TRBD1 or TRBD2 (5 bases each). Germline V gene lookup returns CDR1 KGHDR and CDR2 SFDVKD. The CDR3 runs 15 residues. V lost 1 base to trimming and J lost 6 bases, with 12 bases between them. The CDR3 nucleotides are TGTGCCACCAGTGATTTTGCCAGGGACGGCAATGAGCAGTTCTTC. As protein: CATSDFARDGNEQFF.

This clonotype has more than one count but fewer than ten. This sequence joins TRBV28 and TRBJ2-1; a weak D match, TRBD1 (6 bases). Germline values: CDR1 MDHEN, CDR2 SYDVKM. CDR3 length equals 15 residues. Trimming shortened V by 8 bases and J by 4 bases, and 18 bases separated the two germline ends. The CDR3 nucleotides are TGTGCCAGCCTCCAGCCCGGGACACCTTACAATGAGCAGTTCTTC. It translates to CASLQPGTPYNEQFF.

This chain joins TRBV11-1 and TRBJ2-1, with a tentative D call TRBD2 (6 bases). CDR1 and CDR2 (germline): SGHAT, FQDESV (reference sequence). V lost 1 base to trimming and J lost 0 bases, with 13 bases between them. CDR3 length: 17 residues. The CDR3 loop reads CASSLDPGEFSYNEQFF. The CDR3 bases are TGTGCCAGCAGCTTAGACCCGGGGGAATTCTCCTACAATGAGCAGTTCTTC.

The J gene is TRBJ1-2, the V gene TRBV10-2; maybe TRBD1 (5 bases). Trimming removed 4 bases from V and 8 bases from J, with 11 bases in between. Germline CDR1 WSHSY, CDR2 SAAADI. This CDR3 contains 12 residues. DNA for the CDR3: TGCGCCAGCAGTGGGGGGTTCGAGGGCTACACCTTC. Its translation is CASSGGFEGYTF.

V and J are TRBV4-3 and TRBJ2-5; 16 nucleotides line up with TRBD2. This CDR3 is 19 amino acids long. V gave up 5 bases and J gave up 1 base; unmatched junction bases: 10. The germline CDR1 and CDR2 sequences are LGHNA and YSLEER. The CDR3 loop reads CASSVSGTSGGGSQETQYF. Written as DNA, the CDR3 is TGCGCCAGCAGCGTATCCGGGACTAGCGGGGGGGGATCCCAAGAGACCCAGTACTTC.

The chain has TRBV9 and TRBJ2-5, with TRBD2 matching over 9 bases. The CDR3 contains 17 residues. The germline V gene has CDR1 SGDLS and CDR2 YYNGEE. With 0 bases clipped from V and 1 base from J, the junction kept 7 bases outside the gene matches. This CDR3 reads CASSVGGLARSQETQYF. Written as DNA, the CDR3 is TGTGCCAGCAGCGTAGGGGGACTAGCCAGGTCCCAAGAGACCCAGTACTTC. The whole variable domain, filled in from reference TRBV9 and TRBJ2-5, reads DSGVTQTPKHLITATGQRVTLRCSPRSGDLSVYWYQQSLDQGLQFLIQYYNGEERAKGNILERFSAQQFPDLHSELNLSSLELGDSALYFCASSVGGLARSQETQYFGPGTRLLVL.

The chain combines TRBV20-1 with TRBJ1-5; possible D gene TRBD1, 6 bases. Germline V gene data show CDR1 as DFQATT and CDR2 as SNEGSKA (reference sequence). Trimming took off 2 bases at V and 2 bases at J, with 13 bases between the two ends. The CDR3 runs to 15 residues. The CDR3 loop reads CSARRRGAGNQPQHF. The CDR3 region has the DNA TGCAGTGCTAGAAGGCGGGGGGCAGGCAATCAGCCCCAGCATTTT.

J is TRBJ2-7 and V is TRBV6-5; D is possibly TRBD1 or TRBD2 (5 bases each). The CDR3 is 15 amino acids. V gave up 2 bases and J gave up 0 bases, with 11 bases separating them. From germline, CDR1 is MNHEY and CDR2 SVGAGI. Written as DNA, the CDR3 is TGTGCCAGCAGTTACCAAGGGACGGGCTCCTACGAGCAGTACTTC. It translates to CASSYQGTGSYEQYF.

The V call is TRBV20-1, the J call TRBJ2-5; maybe TRBD1 (6 bases). Germline CDR1 is DFQATT and CDR2 is SNEGSKA (reference sequence). V dropped 0 bases and J dropped 1 base, with 18 bases sitting between them. This CDR3 contains 17 residues. CDR3 sequence: CSARDSLQGIVQETQYF. CDR3 DNA: TGCAGTGCTAGAGATAGTTTGCAGGGGATCGTCCAAGAGACCCAGTACTTC.

There are a few counts of this clonotype. In nucleotides, the CDR3 is TGCAGTGTTATAGCGGGGGTGACTGCTAGCACAGATACGCAGTATTTT. Translating it yields CSVIAGVTASTDTQYF. This sequence joins TRBV20-1 and TRBJ2-3; 9 bases agree with TRBD2. V shed 7 bases and J 0 bases; nucleotides not matched to a gene: 11. Germline CDR1 is DFQATT and CDR2 is SNEGSKA (reference sequence). The CDR3 length is 16 residues.